Shown below are 32 T cell receptor beta chains from a single sample sequenced in a study of blood T cell repertoires in COVID-19. TCRdb's copy holds only in-frame clones and misses some; the assay was immunoSEQ multiplex PCR. The data contain a few hundred thousand clones, 85% to 90% of them singletons. Sequencing was carried out using PBMCs or T cells enriched from blood (not recorded which). Receptors were obtained from a woman between 18 and 30 years old who had recovered from COVID-19.

This clone appeared a single time. The V gene is TRBV9, the J gene TRBJ2-2; the match to TRBD1 covers 9 bases. V lost 2 bases to trimming and J lost 3 bases; unmatched junction nucleotides: 2. The CDR3 sequence is 15 residues long. CDR1 SGDLS and CDR2 YYNGEE come from the germline V gene. CDR3 DNA sequence: TGTGCCAGCAGCGTGGGGACAGGGTACACCGGGGAGCTGTTTTTT. Translated, it gives CASSVGTGYTGELFF.

The rearrangement joins TRBV19 to TRBJ1-5, with TRBD1 matching over 8 bases. Trimming cost V 6 bases and J 6 bases; bases outside gene matches: 19. The CDR3 extends over 18 amino acids. Germline CDR1 LNHDA, CDR2 SQIVND (reference sequence). CDR3 protein: CASSPKTGGGIVGQPQHF. DNA of the CDR3: TGTGCCAGTAGCCCAAAAACAGGGGGAGGTATCGTCGGTCAGCCCCAGCATTTT.

CDR3 residues: CASSLGTGENQPQHF. CDR3 DNA sequence: TGTGCCAGCAGCTTGGGGACAGGGGAAAATCAGCCCCAGCATTTT. This chain links TRBV5-8 with TRBJ1-5; 9 bases map to TRBD1. This CDR3 has 15 amino acids. Germline assignment: CDR1 SGHTS and CDR2 YDEGEE. Trimming at V came to 0 bases and at J to 4 bases, leaving 2 bases not matched to a gene.

This rearrangement joins TRBV4-1 to TRBJ1-2, with TRBD1 matching over 8 bases. The CDR3 extends over 18 amino acids. The J segment lost 1 base and the V segment lost 1 base, leaving 11 bases of the junction unmatched. Germline V gene data show CDR1 as MGHRA and CDR2 as YSYEKL. The CDR3 DNA sequence: TGCGCCAGCAGCCAAGCTTTACCTGACAGGGGTTATAACTATGGCTACACCTTC. Translated: CASSQALPDRGYNYGYTF.

V gene TRBV7-9 combines with J gene TRBJ1-2; a possible D gene is TRBD1 (6 bases). V gave up 2 bases and J gave up 2 bases, with 12 bases separating them. This CDR3 spans 15 amino acids. CDR1 is SEHNR, CDR2 FQNEAQ, per germline (reference sequence). The CDR3 DNA is TGTGCCAGCAGCTTAACCAGACAGGCCAACTATGGCTACACCTTC. Protein: CASSLTRQANYGYTF.

V is TRBV20-1 and J is TRBJ2-1; no clear D. The CDR3 sequence is 11 residues long. Germline CDR1 DFQATT, CDR2 SNEGSKA (reference sequence). V lost 5 bases and J lost 10, with 12 bases in between. The chain's CDR3 is CSAHNIREQFF. DNA for the CDR3: TGCAGTGCTCACAATATCAGGGAGCAGTTCTTC.

V gene TRBV3-1 (or the pseudogene TRBV3-2) combines with J gene TRBJ2-1; TRBD2 matches at 7 bases. Germline values: CDR1 LGHDT, CDR2 YNNKEL (reference sequence). This CDR3 spans 15 amino acids. Trimming at V came to 1 base and at J to 4 bases, leaving 4 bases not matched to a gene. CDR3 loop: CASSQGRGVYNEQFF. CDR3 DNA: TGTGCCAGCAGCCAAGGTCGGGGGGTTTACAATGAGCAGTTCTTC.

Comments on this clone: The same CDR3 can be traced to other DNA sequences in this sample. The gene calls are TRBV6-1 and TRBJ1-2; unclear D gene. The CDR3 is 13 residues long. V shed 2 bases and J shed 4 bases, with 8 bases lying between them. Germline V gene sequence: CDR1 MNHNS, CDR2 SASEGT. The CDR3 loop reads CASSERSSYGYTF. The DNA of the CDR3 is TGTGCCAGCAGTGAAAGGAGCAGCTATGGCTACACCTTC.

This chain links TRBV29-1 with TRBJ2-3, with TRBD2 matching over 8 bases. This CDR3 is built from 15 residues. J lost 1 base, V lost 1 base, and 4 bases had no gene match. Germline CDR1 is SQVTM and CDR2 is ANQGSEA. CDR3 in DNA: TGCAGCGTTGAAGGTGCTAGCGGGCGCACAGATACGCAGTATTTT. Translating it yields CSVEGASGRTDTQYF.

The CDR3 reads CASSEASAGGSYNEQFF. CDR3 nucleotides: TGTGCCAGCAGTGAAGCGTCTGCGGGAGGGTCCTACAATGAGCAGTTCTTC. V and J are TRBV6-1 and TRBJ2-1, with 9 bases that match TRBD2. Germline V gene lookup returns CDR1 MNHNS and CDR2 SASEGT. The CDR3 is 17 residues long. V shed 0 bases, J shed 1 base, and the junction held 4 bases outside the gene matches.

This CDR3 reads CASSPGQMNTGELFF. Written as DNA, the CDR3 is TGTGCCAGCAGCCCCGGACAGATGAACACCGGGGAGCTGTTTTTT. The V gene is TRBV9, the J gene TRBJ2-2; D is possibly TRBD1 (6 bases). The CDR3 has 15 amino acids. The V gene lost 4 bases and the J gene lost 1 base, with 11 bases spanning the gap. CDR1 and CDR2 (germline): SGDLS, YYNGEE.

CDR3 nucleotides: TGTGCCAGCAGCTTAGGTAAGACTCAGTTATACAATGAGCAGTTCTTC. Its protein is CASSLGKTQLYNEQFF. This chain uses TRBV11-2 with TRBJ2-1; unclear D gene. V was trimmed by 1 base and J by 4 bases, leaving 14 bases between them. Germline CDR1 reads SGHAT; CDR2 reads FQNNGV. This CDR3 has 16 amino acids.

The rearrangement links TRBV9 to TRBJ1-1; TRBD1 matches at 9 bases. Germline V lookup: CDR1 SGDLS, CDR2 YYNGEE. V was pared by 4 bases and J by 8 bases, with 9 bases of the junction left unmatched. CDR3 length equals 14 residues. The CDR3 DNA reads TGTGCCAGCAGCCCCCGCCGACAGGGGGGGGAAGCTTTCTTT. Protein sequence: CASSPRRQGGEAFF.

This rearrangement joins TRBV5-5 to TRBJ2-2; 15 positions agree with TRBD2. In germline, CDR1 is SGHKS, CDR2 YYEKEE (reference sequence). CDR3 length: 18 amino acids. The ends lost 3 bases at V and 11 bases at J; junction bases unmatched: 14. The DNA for the CDR3 is TGTGCCAGCAGCTCTATAGGGACTAGCGGGAGGCCATCGAGAGAGCTGTTTTTT. Protein sequence: CASSSIGTSGRPSRELFF. The entire variable domain, with the rest obtained from reference TRBV5-5 and TRBJ2-2, is as follows: DAGVTQSPTHLIKTRGQQVTLRCSPISGHKSVSWYQQVLGQGPQFIFQYYEKEERGRGNFPDRFSARQFPNYSSELNVNALLLGDSALYLCASSSIGTSGRPSRELFFGEGSRLTVL.

The J gene is TRBJ2-6, the V gene TRBV19; a possible D gene is TRBD1 (6 bases). V was pared by 4 bases and J by 2 bases, with 6 bases between. Germline V gene sequence: CDR1 LNHDA, CDR2 SQIVND (reference sequence). The CDR3 runs 14 residues. CDR3 DNA: TGTGCCAGTAGTAAGGGGGCTGGGGCCAACGTCCTGACTTTC. Protein sequence: CASSKGAGANVLTF.

This clone was found once. The genes are TRBV7-2 and TRBJ1-4; 8 bases map to TRBD1. Per the germline V gene, CDR1 is SGHTA and CDR2 is FQGNSA. J was trimmed by 6 bases and V by 5 bases; bases with no gene match: 5. The CDR3 is 14 amino acids. The CDR3 reads CASSQGQGDEKLFF. The CDR3 DNA follows: TGTGCCAGCAGCCAAGGACAGGGAGATGAAAAACTGTTTTTT.

The chain joins TRBV6-1 to TRBJ2-7, with D possibly TRBD2 on 5 matching bases. This CDR3 spans 13 amino acids. Germline V CDR1 and CDR2: MNHNS, SASEGT. V dropped 1 base and J dropped 4 bases, with 8 bases sitting between them. The CDR3 region has the DNA TGTGCCAGCAGTGAAGATACGGGGTACGAGCAGTACTTC. Translated, it gives CASSEDTGYEQYF.

The J gene is TRBJ1-2, the V gene TRBV29-1; D gene unclear. V dropped 4 bases and J dropped 4 bases, with 10 bases sitting between them. This CDR3 has 12 amino acids. Germline V gene sequence: CDR1 SQVTM, CDR2 ANQGSEA. As DNA, the CDR3 is TGCAGCGTTGCCAATGGCCTCTATGGCTACACCTTC. Protein: CSVANGLYGYTF.

The chain links TRBV3-1 (or the pseudogene TRBV3-2) to TRBJ2-2; the match to TRBD2 covers 8 bases. Germline CDR1 is LGHDT and CDR2 is YNNKEL (reference sequence). Trimming cost V 6 bases and J 4 bases; bases outside gene matches: 4. The CDR3 covers 14 residues. CDR3 nucleotide sequence: TGTGCCAGCAGAATAGCGGGATTCACCGGGGAGCTGTTTTTT. Translation: CASRIAGFTGELFF.

The CDR3 DNA follows: TGTGCCAGCAGCTTTCCGGATCGGAGGGGCTACACCTTC. It yields the protein CASSFPDRRGYTF. The V call is TRBV11-2, the J call TRBJ1-2; D unresolved. V was clipped by 3 bases and J by 8 bases, with 13 bases between them. The germline V gene encodes CDR1 SGHAT and CDR2 FQNNGV. The CDR3 runs to 13 residues.

CDR3: CASSLTGGGNTIYF. Written as DNA, the CDR3 is TGTGCCAGCAGTTTAACAGGGGGTGGAAACACCATATATTTT. The chain couples TRBV27 to TRBJ1-3; TRBD1 aligns across 8 bases. Germline-derived CDR1 and CDR2 are MNHEY and SMNVEV (reference sequence). Trimming at V came to 2 bases and at J to 3 bases, leaving 0 bases not matched to a gene. The CDR3 has 14 residues.

This rearrangement joins TRBV6-2 or TRBV6-3 to TRBJ1-2; a weak D match, TRBD1 (6 bases). Germline-derived CDR1 and CDR2 are MNHEY and SVGEGT. This CDR3 spans 15 amino acids. V was trimmed by 6 bases and J by 4 bases, leaving 18 bases between them. CDR3 DNA sequence: TGTGCCAGCAGCGCCGGAAACAGGGTTGGCTATGGCTACACCTTC. It specifies CASSAGNRVGYGYTF.

In this sample, this clone turned up once. The chain carries TRBV5-1 and TRBJ1-1, with a tentative D call TRBD1 (5 bases). Germline V gives CDR1 SGHRS, CDR2 YFSETQ. With 0 bases removed from V and 0 bases from J, the gap between germline ends came to 18 bases. The CDR3 consists of 18 residues. The CDR3: CASSLVPFRQTLNTEAFF. The CDR3 nucleotides are TGCGCCAGCAGCTTGGTCCCTTTTCGACAGACCTTGAACACTGAAGCTTTCTTT. Supplemented by reference TRBV5-1 and TRBJ1-1, the full variable domain reads KAGVTQTPRYLIKTRGQQVTLSCSPISGHRSVSWYQQTPGQGLQFLFEYFSETQRNKGNFPGRFSGRQFSNSRSEMNVSTLELGDSALYLCASSLVPFRQTLNTEAFFGQGTRLTVV.

The chain has TRBV28 and TRBJ1-5; no clear D gene. CDR3 length: 13 amino acids. V shed 5 bases and J shed 3 bases, with 8 bases lying between them. CDR1 and CDR2 (germline): MDHEN, SYDVKM. In DNA form, the CDR3 reads TGTGCCAGCAGTAGCACCCACAATCAGCCCCAGCATTTT. Protein product: CASSSTHNQPQHF.

This clone came up a few times. V is TRBV19 and J is TRBJ1-6; D gene ambiguous. Germline-derived CDR1 and CDR2 are LNHDA and SQIVND (reference sequence). The CDR3 contains 14 residues. Trimming left V 4 bases short and J 8 bases short, with 12 bases between. This chain's CDR3 is CASSNGFLDSPLHF. The CDR3, as DNA: TGTGCCAGTAGTAACGGGTTCCTGGATTCACCCCTCCACTTT.

The gene calls are TRBV2 and TRBJ2-7, with TRBD1 identical over 11 bases. The V segment lost 6 bases and the J segment 2 bases; nucleotides outside the gene matches: 3. Germline assignment: CDR1 SNHLY and CDR2 FYNNEI. This CDR3 is 14 amino acids long. CDR3 sequence reads: CASSPGQGAYEQYF. The DNA of the CDR3 is TGTGCCAGCAGCCCGGGACAGGGGGCCTACGAGCAGTACTTC. Together with reference TRBV2 and TRBJ2-7, the CDR3 gives the full variable domain: EPEVTQTPSHQVTQMGQEVILRCVPISNHLYFYWYRQILGQKVEFLVSFYNNEISEKSEIFDDQFSVERPDGSNFTLKIRSTKLEDSAMYFCASSPGQGAYEQYFGPGTRLTVT.

J is TRBJ2-5 and V is TRBV2, with 7 bases matching TRBD1. Trimming took 8 bases from V and 1 from J; bases not matched to a gene: 4. This CDR3 spans 13 amino acids. Germline CDR1 is SNHLY and CDR2 is FYNNEI. The CDR3 sequence: CASDRVGQETQYF. In nucleotides, the CDR3 is TGTGCCAGCGACAGGGTTGGCCAAGAGACCCAGTACTTC. The full variable domain, with the rest looked up from reference TRBV2 and TRBJ2-5, is EPEVTQTPSHQVTQMGQEVILRCVPISNHLYFYWYRQILGQKVEFLVSFYNNEISEKSEIFDDQFSVERPDGSNFTLKIRSTKLEDSAMYFCASDRVGQETQYFGPGTRLLVL.

The chain combines TRBV24-1 with TRBJ1-6, with D possibly TRBD1 on 6 matching bases. Germline V gives CDR1 KGHDR, CDR2 SFDVKD. V was cut by 9 bases and J by 3 bases, with 23 bases left in between. The CDR3 sequence is 18 residues long. CDR3 nucleotides: TGTGCCACCCACCCTACCCCGGACAGACGTAACTATAATTCACCCCTCCACTTT. The encoded protein is CATHPTPDRRNYNSPLHF.

This clone was observed a single time. The CDR3 DNA reads as TGCGCCAGCAGTGTGGAGGGGGCTGCTGGGGCCAACGTCCTGACTTTC. This gives the protein CASSVEGAAGANVLTF. V usage is TRBV5-1 and J usage is TRBJ2-6, with TRBD1 as a possible D gene (7 bases). The CDR3 is 16 amino acids. Germline loops: CDR1 SGHRS, CDR2 YFSETQ. V was cut by 5 bases and J by 2 bases, with 14 bases left in between.

The chain couples TRBV27 to TRBJ2-7, with 9 bases identical to TRBD1. The V and J ends lost 5 bases and 8 bases, in that order; junction bases with no gene match: 13. This CDR3 region has 15 residues. In germline, CDR1 is MNHEY, CDR2 SMNVEV (reference sequence). CDR3 DNA sequence: TGTGCCAGCAGTCCCTTTCCCGGGACAGGGTGGAAGCAGTACTTC. As protein: CASSPFPGTGWKQYF.

This chain links TRBV6-1 with TRBJ2-7, with D maybe TRBD2 (6 bases). This CDR3 spans 19 amino acids. From germline, CDR1 is MNHNS and CDR2 SASEGT. Trimming stripped 3 bases from V and 3 bases from J, with 27 bases between. CDR3 nucleotides: TGTGCCAGCAGTGAGCGAAGCGGTATATTCCTAGCGAGTTACTACGAGCAGTACTTC. It specifies CASSERSGIFLASYYEQYF.

This clone was detected only a few times. Different DNA sequences within this sample yield the same CDR3. The J gene is TRBJ1-1, the V gene TRBV5-1; no clear D gene. The CDR3 is 13 residues long. Per the germline V gene, CDR1 is SGHRS and CDR2 is YFSETQ. Trimming removed 5 bases at V and 1 base at J, with 9 bases between. CDR3 nucleotide sequence: TGCGCCAGCAGTTTTGCAGGGAACACTGAAGCTTTCTTT. Its protein product is CASSFAGNTEAFF.